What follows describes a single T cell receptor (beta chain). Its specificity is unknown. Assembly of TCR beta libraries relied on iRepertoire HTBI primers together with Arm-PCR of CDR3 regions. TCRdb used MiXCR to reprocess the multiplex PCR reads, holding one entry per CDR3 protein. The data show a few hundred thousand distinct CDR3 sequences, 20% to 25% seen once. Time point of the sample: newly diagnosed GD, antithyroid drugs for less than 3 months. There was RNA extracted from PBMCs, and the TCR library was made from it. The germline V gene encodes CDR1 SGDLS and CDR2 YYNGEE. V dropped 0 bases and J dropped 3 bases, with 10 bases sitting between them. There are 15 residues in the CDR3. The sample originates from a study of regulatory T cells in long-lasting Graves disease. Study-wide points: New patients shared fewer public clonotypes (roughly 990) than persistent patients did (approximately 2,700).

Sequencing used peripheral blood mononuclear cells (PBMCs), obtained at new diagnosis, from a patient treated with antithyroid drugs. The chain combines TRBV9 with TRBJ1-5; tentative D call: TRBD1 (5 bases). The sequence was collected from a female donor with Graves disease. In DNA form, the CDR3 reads TGTGCCAGCAGCGTAGATGCAGGGTACAATCAGCCCCAGCATTTT. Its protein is CASSVDAGYNQPQHF.